This TCR beta chain derives from a study of T cells of healthy individuals. TCRdb used MiXCR to reprocess the 5' RACE reads, holding one entry per CDR3 protein. The sample lists approximately 50,000 distinct CDR3 sequences, roughly 15% occurring once. The CDR3 has 12 amino acids. Germline CDR1 is SGDLS and CDR2 is YYNGEE. The V gene lost 5 bases and the J gene lost 3 bases, with 5 bases spanning the gap. The origin of this receptor is a human donor in good health. The rearrangement uses TRBV9 and TRBJ2-2; D call uncertain. The DNA of the CDR3 is TGTGCCAGCAGGGGTGACACCGGGGAGCTGTTTTTT. This translates into CASRGDTGELFF.